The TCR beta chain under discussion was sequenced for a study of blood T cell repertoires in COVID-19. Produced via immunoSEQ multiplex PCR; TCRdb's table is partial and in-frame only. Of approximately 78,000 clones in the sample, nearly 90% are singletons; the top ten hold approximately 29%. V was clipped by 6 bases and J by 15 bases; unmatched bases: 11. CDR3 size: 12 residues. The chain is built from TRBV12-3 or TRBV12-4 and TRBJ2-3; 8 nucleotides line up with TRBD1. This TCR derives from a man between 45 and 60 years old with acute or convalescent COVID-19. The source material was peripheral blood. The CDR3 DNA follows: TGTGCCAGCAGGCCCGGACAGGGCGCTTCATATTTT. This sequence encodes CASRPGQGASYF.